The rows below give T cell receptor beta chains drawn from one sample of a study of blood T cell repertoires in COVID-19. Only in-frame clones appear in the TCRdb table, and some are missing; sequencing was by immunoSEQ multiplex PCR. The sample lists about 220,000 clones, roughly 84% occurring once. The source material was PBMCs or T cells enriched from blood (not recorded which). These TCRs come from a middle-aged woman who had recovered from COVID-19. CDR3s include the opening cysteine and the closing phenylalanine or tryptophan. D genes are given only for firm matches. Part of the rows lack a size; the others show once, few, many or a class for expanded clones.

DNA: TGTGCCAGCAGCTTCGGGAGGGGGAACACCGGGGAGCTGTTTTTT
CDR3: CASSFGRGNTGELFF
V: TRBV7-8
D: TRBD2
J: TRBJ2-2
size: few

DNA: TGTGCCACCAGCGGGACAGGGGGCAATCAGCCCCAGCATTTT
CDR3: CATSGTGGNQPQHF
V: TRBV24-1
D: TRBD1
J: TRBJ1-5
size: .

DNA: TGTGCCAGCAGTTGGGGGACAAGGATGAACACTGAAGCTTTCTTT
CDR3: CASSWGTRMNTEAFF
V: TRBV27
D: .
J: TRBJ1-1
size: .

DNA: TGTGCCAGCAGTTGGGGGGACGGTATAGTTTCGGGCAATCAGCCCCAGCATTTT
CDR3: CASSWGDGIVSGNQPQHF
V: TRBV28
D: .
J: TRBJ1-5
size: .

DNA: TGCAGTGCTAGTGAGGGAGTGGCCTACAATGAGCAGTTCTTC
CDR3: CSASEGVAYNEQFF
V: TRBV20-1
D: .
J: TRBJ2-1
size: .

DNA: TGTGCCAGCAGTTCTCCGGGAACTAATGAAAAACTGTTTTTT
CDR3: CASSSPGTNEKLFF
V: TRBV6-2/TRBV6-3
D: .
J: TRBJ1-4
size: .

DNA: TGTGCCAGCAGCACTAGCGGGAGGGAGTCCTACAATGAGCAGTTCTTC
CDR3: CASSTSGRESYNEQFF
V: TRBV5-4
D: TRBD2
J: TRBJ2-1
size: once

DNA: TGTGCCAGCAGCCGGGGCCGTACTAGCGGTAATCCCCTTTTTTACGAGCAGTACTTC
CDR3: CASSRGRTSGNPLFYEQYF
V: TRBV5-8
D: TRBD2
J: TRBJ2-7
size: .

DNA: TGTGCCACCCAACTAGCGGGAGGGACAGATACGCAGTATTTT
CDR3: CATQLAGGTDTQYF
V: TRBV27
D: TRBD2
J: TRBJ2-3
size: .

DNA: TGTGCCAGCAGCTATCTGACGGATGGGCACACCATATATTTT
CDR3: CASSYLTDGHTIYF
V: TRBV5-6
D: .
J: TRBJ1-3
size: few

DNA: TGTGCCAGTAGTGTCGACACGGCCTATGGCTACACCTTC
CDR3: CASSVDTAYGYTF
V: TRBV19
D: .
J: TRBJ1-2
size: few

DNA: TGTGCCAGCAGCGTCACTAGCGGGAGGTTGTCAGATACGCAGTATTTT
CDR3: CASSVTSGRLSDTQYF
V: TRBV7-2
D: TRBD2
J: TRBJ2-3
size: .

DNA: TGTGCCAGCAGAGCGGGATGGGGGTCCTACGAGCAGTACTTC
CDR3: CASRAGWGSYEQYF
V: TRBV27
D: TRBD2
J: TRBJ2-7
size: .

DNA: TGTGCCATCAGTGAGGGGCAGGGGCCAACTAGCTATGGCTACACCTTC
CDR3: CAISEGQGPTSYGYTF
V: TRBV10-3
D: .
J: TRBJ1-2
size: .

DNA: TGTGCCAGCAGCCAAGGCGAGGGCTACAATGAGCAGTTCTTC
CDR3: CASSQGEGYNEQFF
V: TRBV14
D: .
J: TRBJ2-1
size: .

DNA: TGTGCCAGCAGTTACTCGTTCGGAGCTACCATATATTTT
CDR3: CASSYSFGATIYF
V: TRBV6-5
D: .
J: TRBJ1-3
size: .

DNA: TGTGCCAGCAGCCTAGGACTAGCGGACTCAGATACGCAGTATTTT
CDR3: CASSLGLADSDTQYF
V: TRBV7-6
D: TRBD2
J: TRBJ2-3
size: .

DNA: TGCAGTGCTAGTGGAGCGACCCCCTACAATGAGCAGTTCTTC
CDR3: CSASGATPYNEQFF
V: TRBV20-1
D: .
J: TRBJ2-1
size: .

DNA: TGTGCCAGTAGTACTTCGGGAGTGGGAGGCTACACCTTC
CDR3: CASSTSGVGGYTF
V: TRBV19
D: .
J: TRBJ1-2
size: .

DNA: TGTGCCAGCAGTTTCGCGACTAGCGTTCTCACAGATACGCAGTATTTT
CDR3: CASSFATSVLTDTQYF
V: TRBV28
D: TRBD2
J: TRBJ2-3
size: .

DNA: TGTGCCAGCAGCCTGGATCAGGGCGGTACCACTGAAGCTTTCTTT
CDR3: CASSLDQGGTTEAFF
V: TRBV5-4
D: .
J: TRBJ1-1
size: .

DNA: TGTGCCAGCAGTCCCGTGGCGGGAGGGTACAATGAGCAGTTCTTC
CDR3: CASSPVAGGYNEQFF
V: TRBV27
D: TRBD2
J: TRBJ2-1
size: .

DNA: TGCGCCAGCAGCCAAGTTAGGGGCCGCAATCAGCCCCAGCATTTT
CDR3: CASSQVRGRNQPQHF
V: TRBV4-3
D: .
J: TRBJ1-5
size: .

DNA: TGTGCCAGCAGCTTCAGACAGGCCTACAATGAGCAGTTCTTC
CDR3: CASSFRQAYNEQFF
V: TRBV7-2
D: .
J: TRBJ2-1
size: many

DNA: TGTGCCAGCAGAGAAGGTGGACAGGGGGGAACCGGGGAGCTGTTTTTT
CDR3: CASREGGQGGTGELFF
V: TRBV28
D: TRBD1
J: TRBJ2-2
size: .